This T cell receptor (beta chain) was documented in a study of tumor and adjacent non-tumor tissue in lung cancer. Study background: Patients comprised 12 adenocarcinoma, a couple of squamous cell carcinoma and 1 small cell lung cancer. Samples averaged roughly 4.2 million productive TCRbeta reads each.

To note about this clonotype: The antigen is undetermined. A read error may be the cause here, since a much bigger clone is one base away.

Three rounds of nested PCR, following a modified ARM-PCR protocol, produced the TCRbeta library. In TCRdb, the multiplex PCR reads were re-called with MiXCR into one record per CDR3 protein. The table records over 85,000 distinct CDR3 sequences, over 70% of them present only once. This sample's RNA came from whole unsorted tissue. Newly diagnosed lung cancer patients had thoracic surgery in China, August–late 2014, without prior chemotherapy. Broader study findings: Tumor repertoires had a smaller top 100 clone share than normal lung.

The source is a man aged 65 to 85 with non-small cell lung cancer. The specimen was lung tumor tissue.

The CDR3 DNA follows: TGTGCCAGCAGTTGGGGACTATCGGTTGTAAATGAGCAGTTCTTC. Residues: CASSWGLSVVNEQFF. V and J are TRBV28 and TRBJ2-1, with 7 bases matching TRBD2. Germline lookup yields CDR1 MDHEN and CDR2 SYDVKM. With V trimmed by 4 bases and J by 7 bases, 10 bases remained unmatched. The CDR3 contains 15 residues.